This note documents a single TCR beta chain sequence. The antigen it binds to is not known. Base qualities were left out, and no much larger clone turns up one base away. The source of the sample is a study of shared clonotypes between healthy human individuals (dated by TCRdb to between 2020 and 2021). In the study overall: The cohort comprised two women and a few men aged 18 to 49 years. Blood TCR repertoires of roughly five healthy adults were deeply sequenced to estimate repertoire size and the extent of clonotype sharing between individuals. To increase sequencing depth and limit assay-specific biases, different laboratories used diverse techniques to prepare libraries and sequence TCR repertoires. For each donor, three plates each were used for CD4 naive and CD4 memory, two plates were used for CD8 naive, and one plate was used for CD8 memory. Leukapheresis yielded between about 0.9 and 8.9 billion PBMCs per donor. What the authors observed across the whole study: Clonotypes shared by all four sorted-subset donors showed higher generation probabilities than non-shared clonotypes. Larger estimated clonotype richness was generally found for naive subsets than for memory subsets. Incomplete sequencing was indicated by rarefaction of sorted-subset datasets, despite the large sequencing depth. Pairwise subsampling indicated that sequencing depth was expected to affect the degree of clonotype sharing among donors. Sharing across a few donors was observed for approximately 5% of naive CD4, about 4% of naive CD8, over 2% of memory CD4, and about 0.39% of memory CD8 clonotypes. The genetic and exposure-history diversity represented was limited by the small number of donors. Sampling was limited to blood, and TCR repertoires in tissue likely differ from TCR repertoires in blood.

Donors were healthy HIV-negative adults with no recently reported acute infections or vaccinations. Every donor was a Caucasian adult residing in Nashville, Tennessee, USA. CD4+ T cells were enriched by magnetic negative selection, after which naive cells were positively selected on CD45RA and the negative fraction was taken as the memory subset. Blood was collected by leukapheresis, and PBMCs were isolated by Ficoll-Histopaque density gradient centrifugation and then cryopreserved in liquid nitrogen vapor phase. Analytical flow cytometry was used to check the purity and quantity of each magnetically sorted T cell population. Genomic DNA was isolated from every sorted fraction and measured by UV absorbance on a Nanodrop 2000c. V has 8 bases trimmed and J has 4 bases trimmed; junction bases matching no gene number 8. Via the germline V gene, CDR1 is MDHEN and CDR2 SYDVKM. Taken from cysteine to phenylalanine, the CDR3 has 14 residues. Only the CDR3 region is kept as DNA, spanning 42 bases read in frame from base 1.

Using the deep immunoSEQ assay, multiplex PCR amplified TCR CDR3 regions from genomic DNA. Extracted genomic DNA from each cell subset was spread evenly across all wells of several immunoSEQ 96-well plates, with each plate serving as a replicate. For sorted subsets, approximately 0.2 ug of genomic DNA, equivalent to around 31,000 T cell genomes, went into each replicate PCR. The purified libraries were quantified using a Qubit 3.0 fluorometer, sized with a Bioanalyzer 2100, and then quantified again using the KAPA Library Quantification kit. Each immunoSEQ 96-well plate was sequenced on its own single-read 150-cycle Illumina NextSeq 550 flow cell. The paper's data handling went like this. Because only junctional sequences without quality scores were contained in the immunoSEQ output, filtering matching that applied to full-length reads could not be performed. To assign V/J genes and CDR3, sequences were annotated using PyIR, a Python wrapper for IgBLAST v1.9, with IMGT germline references. Reads were removed for weak V/J assignments (E-value above 1e-6), missing CDR3, stop codons, out-of-frame junctions, or ambiguous translated residues. V3J clonotypes were defined as sequences sharing the same inferred V gene, J gene, and CDR3 amino acid sequence. Percentage overlap between repertoires was computed as shared unique clonotypes divided by the size of the smaller repertoire. Richness of each repertoire was evaluated using RTK rarefaction, the Chao1 estimator, and Recon v2.1 estimates of unobserved clonotypes. OLGA was used to compute generation probabilities for all TCRbeta clonotypes that the gDNA method yielded from a handful of donors. Sourced from immuneACCESS, this table was stored by TCRdb with only in-frame sequences that have V and J called. A share of the clones is absent; for the studies checked, an unresolved V gene accounts for under half, and the remainder has no known explanation. The DNA was the basis for D and trimming; V, J and clone size are from that table. This sample gives 2 million to 2.5 million clones in total; 85% to 95% of them show up just once. Of the sample, around 0.4% is held by the ten largest clones.

This clonotype was obtained from a man between 18 and 29 years old in good health. Some clones in this sample may be carry-over from other donors' samples. The sequencing input was naive CD4+ T cells from PBMCs. What the cell subset or site label conveys for this sample: CD45RA+ positively selected. The sequence joins TRBV28 to TRBJ1-1, and TRBD1 matches 9 of the central bases. The CDR3 has the sequence CASGYRGLGTEAFF. The nucleotides read TGTGCCAGCGGATACAGGGGGCTCGGCACTGAAGCTTTCTTT.